The T cell receptor beta chain under discussion was sequenced for a study of T cell repertoires in cytomegalovirus infection. The wider study: Public TCR beta signatures indicated both CMV infection and matching HLA type. Study-wide results and caveats: Clonotypes of TCR beta that were HLA-C-restricted and CMV-specific dominated the ex vivo response. Cumulative public TCR beta family frequency identified carriers of CMV plus the relevant HLA.

TCRdb passed the reads through MiXCR, listing each CDR3 protein once. The table shows 80,000 or so distinct CDR3 sequences, with 40% occurring only once. This clonotype was seen a single time. Its cognate antigen is unknown. A read error may produce the germline difference seen at one junction end. This CDR3 contains 15 residues. Germline assignment: CDR1 SEHNR and CDR2 FQNEAQ (reference sequence). This sequence was found in a human donor in good health (CMV status not recorded). Some clones in this sample may be carry-over from other donors' samples. Sequenced material: CD8+ T cells from cultured PBMCs, taken from culture after CMV antigen stimulation. This chain links TRBV7-9 with TRBJ1-1, with no clear D. CDR3 loop: CASSEVWTLNTEAFF. The CDR3 nucleotides are TGTGCCAGCAGCGAAGTCTGGACTTTGAATACTGAAGCTTTCTTT. The full variable domain, completed using reference TRBV7-9 and TRBJ1-1, is DTGVSQNPRHKITKRGQNVTFRCDPISEHNRLYWYRQTLGQGPEFLTYFQNEAQLEKSRLLSDRFSAERPKGSFSTLEIQRTEQGDSAMYLCASSEVWTLNTEAFFGQGTRLTVV.